Here is one T cell receptor beta chain with its context. This clone was counted only a few times. Its recognized antigen is unknown. No base quality values were provided; no much bigger clone lies one nucleotide off. The immunoSEQ Assay, a bias-controlled multiplex PCR, was used to amplify TCRbeta CDR3 regions from genomic DNA. As for the original processing: Within the assay, amplification of reference gene primers was used to estimate how many nucleated cells each sample contained. To quantify the absolute abundance of each unique TCRbeta CDR3 rearrangement, sequence reads were collapsed and filtered. For each sample, productive Simpson clonality was calculated as the square root of Simpson's diversity index over productive rearrangements. TCRdb obtained this table from immuneACCESS and retained in-frame rearrangements with V and J assigned. These tables miss some clones; where compared with another copy, unresolved V genes account for less than half of the shortfall, and the remainder is unexplained. The V and J calls and clone size are taken from that table; D and trimming were inferred from the DNA. This sample has around 54,000 clones in its table, and approximately 80% of those were observed once. Over 4.5% of the sample rests with the top ten.

Whole blood was collected in K2EDTA tubes by collaborating institutions according to the institutions' own protocols. For TCRbeta analysis, collaborators shipped samples in one of three forms: frozen whole blood, isolated PBMCs, or DNA extracted from either of those sample types. This sample is drawn from a study of blood T cell repertoires in COVID-19 (dated by TCRdb to 2018 to 2020). About the study as a whole: The collaborator samples originated in the United States, Italy and Spain and spanned the acute and convalescent phases of COVID-19. The dataset comprised deeply sampled blood TCRbeta repertoires from subjects exposed to, actively infected with, or recovered from COVID-19. The repertoires were made available in a free public database intended to serve as a resource for research on the immune response to SARS-CoV-2. Samples came from the ongoing ImmuneRACE study (first 160 participants) plus 1,254 subjects from 6 global collaborators. HLA class I and class II types, where available, came from metadata supplied by the sample provider rather than from assay-based typing. A de-identified subject ID, COVID-19 status, age in years and sex were almost always included in the sample metadata. The prospective study material was composed of cDNA or gDNA derived from T cells, B-cell-depleted T cells, or PBMCs. General study outcomes and caveats: The quantity of clinical and demographic metadata differed by source and by participant and was supplied without curation.

Trimming takes 6 bases from V and 5 bases from J, and the germline ends sit 17 bases apart. CDR1 and CDR2, per the germline V gene, are MNHEY and SVGAGI. Measured from the cysteine to the phenylalanine, the CDR3 is 15 residues long. Just the 45-base CDR3 DNA is kept, in frame starting at base 1. The TCR comes from a woman aged 55 to 70 with acute or convalescent COVID-19. The sequence is built from TRBV6-5 and TRBJ1-5; 5 matching bases give a weak D call of TRBD1. The sample taken for sequencing was peripheral blood. The DNA is TGTGCCAGCAGACTGGGGGGACCCGTCCATCAGCCCCAGCATTTT. This gives the protein CASRLGGPVHQPQHF.